The clone carrying this T cell receptor (beta chain) was found once. Time point reported: peripheral blood 6 weeks after treatment start. The record originates from a study of PD-L1 blockade in urothelial cancer. Study background: Patients commenced atezolizumab in about 2014, and it was given at 1,200 mg intravenously every 3 weeks.

CDR3 length: 14 residues. J was trimmed by 3 bases and V by 6 bases; bases with no gene match: 7. Germline CDR1 reads MNHNS; CDR2 reads SASEGT. Repertoires were generated with immunoSEQ multiplex PCR, while TCRdb's copy carries only in-frame clones and drops some. Altogether about 120,000 clones are present, about 89% being singletons, with the ten largest covering 1.5% to 2%. This receptor was obtained from a man in his sixties with urothelial cancer. Sequences were derived from PBMCs, sampled around atezolizumab (anti-PD-L1) treatment. The gene calls are TRBV6-1 and TRBJ2-5; 7 bases agree with TRBD1. CDR3 protein: CASRHRGLEETQYF. The CDR3 bases are TGTGCCAGCAGACACAGGGGTTTGGAAGAGACCCAGTACTTC.